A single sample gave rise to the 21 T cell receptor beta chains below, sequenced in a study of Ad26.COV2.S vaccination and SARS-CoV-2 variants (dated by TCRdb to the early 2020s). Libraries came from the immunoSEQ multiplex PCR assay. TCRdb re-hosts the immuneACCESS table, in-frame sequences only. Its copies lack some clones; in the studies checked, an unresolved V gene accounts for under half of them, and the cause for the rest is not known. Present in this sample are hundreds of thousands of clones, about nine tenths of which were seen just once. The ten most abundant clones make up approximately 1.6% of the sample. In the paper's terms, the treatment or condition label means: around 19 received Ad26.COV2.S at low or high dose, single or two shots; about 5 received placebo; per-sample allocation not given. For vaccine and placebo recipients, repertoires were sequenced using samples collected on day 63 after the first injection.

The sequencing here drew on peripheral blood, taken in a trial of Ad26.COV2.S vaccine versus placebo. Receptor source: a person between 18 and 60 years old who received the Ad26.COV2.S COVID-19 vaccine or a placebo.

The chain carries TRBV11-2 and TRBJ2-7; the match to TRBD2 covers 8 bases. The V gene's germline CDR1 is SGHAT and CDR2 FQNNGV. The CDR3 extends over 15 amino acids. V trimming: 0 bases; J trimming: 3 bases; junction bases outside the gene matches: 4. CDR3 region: CASSLDSGGVYEQYF. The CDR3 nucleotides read TGTGCCAGCAGCTTAGACAGCGGGGGCGTCTACGAGCAGTACTTC. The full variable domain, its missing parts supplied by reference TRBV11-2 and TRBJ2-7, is EAGVAQSPRYKIIEKRQSVAFWCNPISGHATLYWYQQILGQGPKLLIQFQNNGVVDDSQLPKDRFSAERLKGVDSTLKIQPAKLEDSAVYLCASSLDSGGVYEQYFGPGTRLTVT.

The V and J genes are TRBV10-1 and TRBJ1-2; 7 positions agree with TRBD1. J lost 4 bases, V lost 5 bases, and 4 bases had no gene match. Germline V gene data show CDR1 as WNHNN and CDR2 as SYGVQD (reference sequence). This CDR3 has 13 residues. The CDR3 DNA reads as TGCGCCAGCAGTCCGGACAGGCTCTATGGCTACACCTTC. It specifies CASSPDRLYGYTF.

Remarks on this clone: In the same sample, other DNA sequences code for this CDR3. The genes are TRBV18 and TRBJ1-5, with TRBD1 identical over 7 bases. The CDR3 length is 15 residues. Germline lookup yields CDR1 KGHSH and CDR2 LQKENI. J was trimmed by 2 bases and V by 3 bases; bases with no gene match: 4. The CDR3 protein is CASSPGQGGNQPQHF. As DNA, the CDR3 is TGTGCCAGCTCACCGGGTCAGGGGGGCAATCAGCCCCAGCATTTT.

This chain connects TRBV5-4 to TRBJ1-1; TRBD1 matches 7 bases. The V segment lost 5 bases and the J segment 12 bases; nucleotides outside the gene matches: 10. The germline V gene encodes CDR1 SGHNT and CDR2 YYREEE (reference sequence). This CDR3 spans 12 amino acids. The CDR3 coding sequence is TGTGCCAGCAGTCTGCGACAGGGAGGAACTTTCTTT. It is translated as CASSLRQGGTFF.

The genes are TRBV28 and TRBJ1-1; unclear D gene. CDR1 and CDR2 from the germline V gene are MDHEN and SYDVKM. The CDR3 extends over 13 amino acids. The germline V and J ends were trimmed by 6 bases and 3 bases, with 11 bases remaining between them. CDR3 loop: CASSRWVDTEAFF. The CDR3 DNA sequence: TGTGCCAGCAGCCGGTGGGTGGACACTGAAGCTTTCTTT.

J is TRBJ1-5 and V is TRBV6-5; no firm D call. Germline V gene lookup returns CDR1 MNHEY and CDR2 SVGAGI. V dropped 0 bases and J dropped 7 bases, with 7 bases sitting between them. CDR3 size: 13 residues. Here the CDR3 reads CASSYSRYQPQHF. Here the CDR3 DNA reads TGTGCCAGCAGTTACTCGAGGTACCAGCCCCAGCATTTT.

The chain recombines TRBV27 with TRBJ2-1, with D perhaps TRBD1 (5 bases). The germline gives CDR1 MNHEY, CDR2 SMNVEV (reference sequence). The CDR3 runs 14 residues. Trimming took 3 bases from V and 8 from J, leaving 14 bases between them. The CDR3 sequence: CASSFLTDLDEQFF. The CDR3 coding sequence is TGTGCCAGCAGTTTTTTGACAGATTTGGATGAGCAGTTCTTC.

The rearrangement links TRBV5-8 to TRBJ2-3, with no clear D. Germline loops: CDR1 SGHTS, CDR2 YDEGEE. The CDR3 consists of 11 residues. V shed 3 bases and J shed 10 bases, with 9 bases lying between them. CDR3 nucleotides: TGTGCCAGCAGCTCGGAGAAGCCGCAGTATTTT. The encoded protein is CASSSEKPQYF.

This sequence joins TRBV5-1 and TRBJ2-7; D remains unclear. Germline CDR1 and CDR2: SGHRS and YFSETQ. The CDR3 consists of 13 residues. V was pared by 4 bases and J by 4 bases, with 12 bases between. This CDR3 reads CASSRTRSYEQYF. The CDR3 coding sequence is TGCGCCAGCAGCCGTACCCGGTCTTACGAGCAGTACTTC.

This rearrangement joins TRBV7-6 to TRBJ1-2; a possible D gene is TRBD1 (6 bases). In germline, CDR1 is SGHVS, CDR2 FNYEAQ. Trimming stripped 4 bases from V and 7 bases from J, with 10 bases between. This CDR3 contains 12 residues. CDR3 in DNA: TGTGCCAGCAGCTCAGGGGCTGCTGGCTACACCTTC. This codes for CASSSGAAGYTF.

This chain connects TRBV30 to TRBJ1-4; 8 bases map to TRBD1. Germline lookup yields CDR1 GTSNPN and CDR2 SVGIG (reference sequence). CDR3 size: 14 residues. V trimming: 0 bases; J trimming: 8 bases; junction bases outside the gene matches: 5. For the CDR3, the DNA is TGTGCCTGGAGTGTGGGGACAGGTTACGAAAAACTGTTTTTT. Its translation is CAWSVGTGYEKLFF.

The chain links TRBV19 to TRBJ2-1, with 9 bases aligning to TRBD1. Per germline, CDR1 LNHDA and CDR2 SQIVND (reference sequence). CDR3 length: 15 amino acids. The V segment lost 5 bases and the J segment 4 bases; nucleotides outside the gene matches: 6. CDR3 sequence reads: CASSPGTGLYNEQFF. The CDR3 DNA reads TGTGCCAGTAGTCCCGGGACAGGGTTGTACAATGAGCAGTTCTTC.

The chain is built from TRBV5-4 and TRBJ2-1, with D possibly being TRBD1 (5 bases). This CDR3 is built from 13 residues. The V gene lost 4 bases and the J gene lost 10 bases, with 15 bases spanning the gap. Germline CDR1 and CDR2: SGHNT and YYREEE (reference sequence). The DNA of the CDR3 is TGTGCCAGCAGCCCAGGGTCTGCGTGGGAGCAGTTCTTC. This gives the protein CASSPGSAWEQFF.

CDR3 nucleotide sequence: TGTGCCACCAGCGGACTGACAGGGAACAATGAGCAGTTCTTC. Encoded protein: CATSGLTGNNEQFF. The chain has TRBV15 and TRBJ2-1; 7 bases align to TRBD1. This CDR3 contains 14 residues. Looked up from germline, CDR1 is LNHNV and CDR2 is YYDKDF (reference sequence). V was pared by 5 bases and J by 5 bases, with 6 bases of the junction left unmatched. The complete variable domain, with remaining parts taken from reference TRBV15 and TRBJ2-1, reads DAMVIQNPRYQVTQFGKPVTLSCSQTLNHNVMYWYQQKSSQAPKLLFHYYDKDFNNEADTPDNFQSRRPNTSFCFLDIRSPGLGDTAMYLCATSGLTGNNEQFFGPGTRLTVL.

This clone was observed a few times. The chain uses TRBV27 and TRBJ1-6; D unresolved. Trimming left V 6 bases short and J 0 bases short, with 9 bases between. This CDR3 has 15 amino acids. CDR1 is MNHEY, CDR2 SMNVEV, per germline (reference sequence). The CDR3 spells CASRPGSSYNSPLHF. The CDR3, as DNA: TGTGCCAGCAGGCCCGGTAGCTCCTATAATTCACCCCTCCACTTT.

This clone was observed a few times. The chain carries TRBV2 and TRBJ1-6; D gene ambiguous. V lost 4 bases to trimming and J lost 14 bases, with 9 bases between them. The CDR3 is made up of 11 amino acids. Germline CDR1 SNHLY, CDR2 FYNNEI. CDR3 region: CASSGSRSLHF. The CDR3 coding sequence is TGTGCCAGCAGTGGGTCTCGATCCCTCCACTTT.

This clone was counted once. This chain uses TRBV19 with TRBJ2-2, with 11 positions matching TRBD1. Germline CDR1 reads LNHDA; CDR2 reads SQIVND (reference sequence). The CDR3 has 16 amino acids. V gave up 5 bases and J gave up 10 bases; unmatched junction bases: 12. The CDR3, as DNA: TGTGCCAGTAGTTTTGCGACTAGGACAGGGGGCGAGGAGCTGTTTTTT. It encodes CASSFATRTGGEELFF.

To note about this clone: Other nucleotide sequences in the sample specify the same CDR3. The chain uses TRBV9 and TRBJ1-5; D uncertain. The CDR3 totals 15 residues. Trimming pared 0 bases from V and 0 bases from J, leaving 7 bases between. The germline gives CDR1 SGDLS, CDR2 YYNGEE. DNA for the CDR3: TGTGCCAGCAGCGTAGCGGGAGGTAGCAATCAGCCCCAGCATTTT. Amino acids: CASSVAGGSNQPQHF.

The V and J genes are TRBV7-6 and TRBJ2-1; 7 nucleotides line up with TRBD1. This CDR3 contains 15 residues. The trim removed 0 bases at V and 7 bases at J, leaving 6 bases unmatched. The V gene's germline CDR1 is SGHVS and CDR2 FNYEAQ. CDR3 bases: TGTGCCAGCAGCTTAGCACAGACAGGGACAAATGAGCAGTTCTTC. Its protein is CASSLAQTGTNEQFF.

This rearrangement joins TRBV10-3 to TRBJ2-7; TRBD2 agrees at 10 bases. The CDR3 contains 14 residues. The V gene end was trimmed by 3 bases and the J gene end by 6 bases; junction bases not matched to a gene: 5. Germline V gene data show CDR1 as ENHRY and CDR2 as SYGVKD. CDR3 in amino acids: CAISETSGAGEQYF. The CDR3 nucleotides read TGTGCCATCAGTGAAACTAGCGGGGCGGGCGAGCAGTACTTC.

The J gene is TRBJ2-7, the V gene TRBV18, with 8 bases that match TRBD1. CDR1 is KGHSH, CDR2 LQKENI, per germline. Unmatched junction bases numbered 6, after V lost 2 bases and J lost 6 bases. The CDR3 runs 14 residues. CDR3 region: CASSPSGQGFEQYF. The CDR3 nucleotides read TGTGCCAGCTCACCAAGCGGACAGGGTTTCGAGCAGTACTTC.